This entry concerns a single TCR beta chain. V shed 0 bases and J 6 bases; nucleotides not matched to a gene: 6. This CDR3 has 17 residues. Germline values: CDR1 LNHNV, CDR2 YYDKDF (reference sequence). The source of the sample is a study of cytomegalovirus exposure and HLA in healthy donors. The method was immunoSEQ multiplex PCR; TCRdb's version includes in-frame clones alone and lacks a portion of them. This sample carries 200,000 or so clones, approximately 86% of them seen once, and the ten largest clones take 2.9%. The sample comprised PBMCs. The genes are TRBV15 and TRBJ2-2, with 11 bases identical to TRBD2. The origin of this receptor is a woman under 30 in good health and CMV-seronegative. CDR3: CATSRDASGRRAGELFF. The CDR3 DNA reads as TGTGCCACCAGCAGAGACGCTAGCGGGAGGAGAGCCGGGGAGCTGTTTTTT.